Each of the 27 T cell receptor beta chains below was sequenced from the same sample in a study of cytomegalovirus exposure and HLA in healthy donors (TCRdb year 2017). Receptors were amplified or captured by the immunoSEQ multiplex PCR assay. A mixture of 60 forward primers for TCR Vbeta segments and 13 reverse primers for TCR Jbeta segments was used in the multiplex PCR. Sourced from immuneACCESS, this table was stored by TCRdb with only in-frame sequences that have V and J called. A share of the clones is absent; for the studies checked, an unresolved V gene accounts for under half, and the remainder has no known explanation. The sample table shows roughly 180,000 clones, and more than 60% are seen once. Roughly 8% of the sample lies in the top ten. Material: PBMCs. The receptors shown here come from a woman aged 40 to 55 in good health and CMV-seropositive.

The gene calls are TRBV2 and TRBJ2-2; maybe TRBD2 (6 bases). The V end was cut by 3 bases, the J end by 7 bases, with 15 bases between. The CDR3 spans 15 residues. The germline CDR1 and CDR2 sequences are SNHLY and FYNNEI. Here the CDR3 DNA reads TGTGCCAGCAGTGAGTCACCCGTCGGGGGCGGGGAGCTGTTTTTT. It encodes CASSESPVGGGELFF. The full variable domain, in which reference TRBV2 and TRBJ2-2 provide the parts outside the CDR3, is EPEVTQTPSHQVTQMGQEVILRCVPISNHLYFYWYRQILGQKVEFLVSFYNNEISEKSEIFDDQFSVERPDGSNFTLKIRSTKLEDSAMYFCASSESPVGGGELFFGEGSRLTVL.

V gene TRBV2 combines with J gene TRBJ1-2; D is uncertain. Trimming took 4 bases from V and 0 from J, leaving 9 bases between them. The CDR3 contains 14 residues. Germline CDR1 SNHLY, CDR2 FYNNEI. CDR3: CASSGHRTNYGYTF. CDR3 nucleotides: TGTGCCAGCAGTGGGCACAGAACTAACTATGGCTACACCTTC.

This clone was found a few times. The chain carries TRBV28 and TRBJ1-2, with D tentatively TRBD1 (5 bases). V was cut by 3 bases and J by 2 bases, with 16 bases left in between. This CDR3 is built from 16 residues. Per the germline V gene, CDR1 is MDHEN and CDR2 is SYDVKM. CDR3 amino acids: CASSLENGAGNYGYTF. The CDR3 region has the DNA TGTGCCAGCAGTTTGGAGAATGGGGCAGGGAACTATGGCTACACCTTC.

A remark on this clone: The sample contains more than one DNA sequence encoding this CDR3. The chain combines TRBV10-3 with TRBJ1-2, with D maybe TRBD1 (5 bases). The CDR3 loop spans 12 amino acids. With 4 bases removed from V and 4 bases from J, the gap between germline ends came to 7 bases. Looked up from germline, CDR1 is ENHRY and CDR2 is SYGVKD. The chain's CDR3 is CAISGQGYGYTF. CDR3 DNA sequence: TGTGCCATCAGTGGGCAGGGCTATGGCTACACCTTC.

V is TRBV18 and J is TRBJ2-1; TRBD1 agrees at 7 bases. Germline CDR1 is KGHSH and CDR2 is LQKENI. The V segment lost 2 bases and the J segment 8 bases; nucleotides outside the gene matches: 12. CDR3 size: 16 residues. CDR3 region: CASSPFSQGPNDEQFF. As DNA, the CDR3 is TGTGCCAGCTCACCATTTTCACAGGGGCCCAACGATGAGCAGTTCTTC.

This clone was recorded once. The chain links TRBV4-3 to TRBJ1-2, with D possibly being TRBD1 (5 bases). The ends were cut back, 4 bases at V and 2 bases at J, with 8 bases in the middle. Germline V lookup: CDR1 LGHNA, CDR2 YSLEER. The CDR3 is 13 residues long. The CDR3 spells CASSPGANYGYTF. CDR3 nucleotide sequence: TGCGCCAGCAGCCCTGGGGCGAACTATGGCTACACCTTC.

In regard to this clone: In the same sample, other DNA sequences code for this CDR3. The V gene is TRBV19, the J gene TRBJ2-7; 8 bases are shared with TRBD1. The ends lost 3 bases at V and 2 bases at J; junction bases unmatched: 3. CDR1 LNHDA and CDR2 SQIVND come from the germline V gene (reference sequence). This CDR3 is 14 amino acids long. The CDR3 is CASSIGTGTYEQYF. CDR3 nucleotides: TGTGCCAGTAGTATTGGGACAGGTACCTACGAGCAGTACTTC.

This chain uses TRBV20-1 with TRBJ2-4; perhaps TRBD2 as D (6 bases). The CDR3 contains 11 residues. V was shortened by 6 bases and J by 6 bases, with 9 bases between the two germline ends. CDR1 is DFQATT and CDR2 is SNEGSKA in the germline V gene (reference sequence). This CDR3 reads CSARRGNIQYF. CDR3 nucleotides: TGCAGTGCGCGGAGGGGAAACATTCAGTACTTC.

The chain links TRBV5-1 to TRBJ1-1, with D unclear. Germline V gene data show CDR1 as SGHRS and CDR2 as YFSETQ. Trimming cost V 1 base and J 3 bases, with 19 bases left between them. This CDR3 is 17 amino acids long. CDR3 in amino acids: CASSLLGSRPDHTEAFF. CDR3 sequence (DNA): TGCGCCAGCAGCTTGCTGGGTAGCCGTCCGGATCACACTGAAGCTTTCTTT.

In the case of this clone: Other DNA sequences in the sample encode the same CDR3. This chain links TRBV30 with TRBJ2-5; possible D gene TRBD2, 7 bases. Per the germline V gene, CDR1 is GTSNPN and CDR2 is SVGIG (reference sequence). Trimming stripped 1 base from V and 5 bases from J, with 8 bases between. There are 12 residues in the CDR3. This chain's CDR3 is CAWSEGGETQYF. CDR3 DNA: TGTGCCTGGAGTGAGGGGGGGGAGACCCAGTACTTC.

The rearrangement uses TRBV18 and TRBJ2-5, with D perhaps TRBD2 (6 bases). CDR1 is KGHSH, CDR2 LQKENI, per germline. The CDR3 spans 15 residues. V lost 3 bases, J lost 5 bases, and 16 bases lay in between. In nucleotides, the CDR3 is TGTGCCAGCTCACCCTCGTGGGGACGGGGGGAGACCCAGTACTTC. It codes for CASSPSWGRGETQYF.

The J gene is TRBJ2-3, the V gene TRBV14, with a weak D call TRBD1 (5 bases). The V and J ends lost 1 base and 4 bases respectively, with 9 bases between them. The germline gives CDR1 SGHDN, CDR2 FVKESK. This CDR3 is built from 14 residues. The DNA of the CDR3 is TGTGCCAGCAGCCAAGTCCAGGGCCCAGATACGCAGTATTTT. Its protein product is CASSQVQGPDTQYF.

In this sample, this clone turned up once. The rearrangement links TRBV10-1 to TRBJ1-1, with unresolved D. Germline CDR1 WNHNN, CDR2 SYGVQD (reference sequence). This CDR3 has 14 amino acids. V was clipped by 9 bases and J by 1 base, with 15 bases between them. Written as DNA, the CDR3 is TGCGCCAGAGATCCTGTACGGGGGAACACTGAAGCTTTCTTT. Protein product: CARDPVRGNTEAFF.

V usage is TRBV28 and J usage is TRBJ2-5; 10 bases agree with TRBD2. J lost 2 bases, V lost 4 bases, and 1 base had no gene match. Germline V gene lookup returns CDR1 MDHEN and CDR2 SYDVKM. This CDR3 comprises 14 residues. The CDR3, as DNA: TGTGCCAGCAGTTCAGCGGGAGGGCAAGAGACCCAGTACTTC. This gives the protein CASSSAGGQETQYF.

The sample holds a few counts of this clone. The chain uses TRBV2 and TRBJ2-7; 8 bases match TRBD2. J lost 5 bases, V lost 2 bases, and 14 bases had no gene match. In germline, CDR1 is SNHLY, CDR2 FYNNEI. The CDR3 has 17 amino acids. CDR3 DNA: TGTGCCAGCAGTGAATCGGTAGCGGGAATGGGTGACGACGAGCAGTACTTC. Residues: CASSESVAGMGDDEQYF.

The chain is built from TRBV28 and TRBJ2-7; TRBD2 aligns across 9 bases. Per germline, CDR1 MDHEN and CDR2 SYDVKM. J lost 5 bases, V lost 2 bases, and 7 bases had no gene match. The CDR3 extends over 15 amino acids. The CDR3 spells CASSLGAGGPHEQYF. CDR3 bases: TGTGCCAGCAGTTTAGGCGCGGGAGGGCCCCACGAGCAGTACTTC.

V usage is TRBV10-3 and J usage is TRBJ2-1; 10 nucleotides line up with TRBD1. After removal of 4 bases from V and 10 bases from J, the junction contained 13 bases not matched to a gene. The CDR3 covers 16 residues. Germline-derived CDR1 and CDR2 are ENHRY and SYGVKD. CDR3 coding DNA: TGTGCCATCAGTGGGCTAGGGACAGGGGTTGAGAGCGAGCAGTTCTTC. This sequence encodes CAISGLGTGVESEQFF.

This rearrangement joins TRBV5-1 to TRBJ1-6, with 7 bases that match TRBD1. This CDR3 region has 15 residues. Germline V CDR1 and CDR2: SGHRS, YFSETQ. V dropped 3 bases and J dropped 9; count of bases not matched to a gene: 9. CDR3 nucleotide sequence: TGCGCCAGCAGCTCAAGACAGGGAGTGGGTTCACCCCTCCACTTT. It encodes CASSSRQGVGSPLHF.

V usage is TRBV7-2 and J usage is TRBJ2-2; perhaps TRBD2 as D (5 bases). Trimming cost V 5 bases and J 6 bases, with 13 bases left between them. This CDR3 has 14 residues. CDR1 SGHTA and CDR2 FQGNSA come from the germline V gene. CDR3 sequence reads: CASSAHTSSGELFF. The DNA of the CDR3 is TGTGCCAGCAGCGCGCACACTAGTTCCGGGGAGCTGTTTTTT.

This clone showed up just once. The chain links TRBV27 to TRBJ2-1, with TRBD2 identical over 13 bases. CDR3 size: 15 residues. The V segment lost 4 bases and the J segment 10 bases; nucleotides outside the gene matches: 7. CDR1 and CDR2 (germline): MNHEY, SMNVEV (reference sequence). The CDR3 protein is CASSSGTSGAWEQFF. Written as DNA, the CDR3 is TGTGCCAGCAGTTCCGGGACTAGCGGGGCTTGGGAGCAGTTCTTC.

Worth noting for this clone: Other DNA sequences from this sample encode an identical CDR3 as well. Here the CDR3 reads CSAKRLETQYF. CDR3 DNA: TGCAGTGCTAAACGGTTGGAGACCCAGTACTTC. The chain recombines TRBV20-1 with TRBJ2-5; unclear D gene. The CDR3 is made up of 11 amino acids. Deletions cut 4 bases from V and 5 bases from J, with 8 bases between. In germline, CDR1 is DFQATT, CDR2 SNEGSKA (reference sequence).

V and J are TRBV6-1 and TRBJ1-3; no firm D call. The CDR3 has 16 amino acids. Germline V lookup: CDR1 MNHNS, CDR2 SASEGT. Deletions cut 2 bases from V and 3 bases from J, with 14 bases between. The CDR3 DNA is TGTGCCAGCAGTGAAATGGGCAGCGGCTTTGGAAACACCATATATTTT. The encoded protein is CASSEMGSGFGNTIYF.

V usage is TRBV6-6 and J usage is TRBJ2-6, with a tentative D call TRBD1 (5 bases). The CDR3 extends over 16 amino acids. V was pared by 4 bases and J by 2 bases, with 12 bases between. Germline V CDR1 and CDR2: MNHNY, SVGAGI (reference sequence). The CDR3 nucleotides read TGTGCCAGCAGTTCGGCAGGGCAGCCTGGGGCCAACGTCCTGACTTTC. This encodes CASSSAGQPGANVLTF.

The rearrangement links TRBV9 to TRBJ2-1; 10 bases match TRBD2. This CDR3 has 15 residues. Germline assignment: CDR1 SGDLS and CDR2 YYNGEE. With 0 bases clipped from V and 9 bases from J, the junction kept 6 bases outside the gene matches. CDR3 DNA: TGTGCCAGCAGCGTAGTTGGGACTAGCGAGAGTGAGCAGTTCTTC. This translates into CASSVVGTSESEQFF.

The J gene is TRBJ1-2, the V gene TRBV11-2; 7 bases map to TRBD1. The CDR3 is made up of 15 amino acids. V was pared by 6 bases and J by 6 bases, with 13 bases of the junction left unmatched. Per germline, CDR1 SGHAT and CDR2 FQNNGV. In nucleotides, the CDR3 is TGTGCCAGCAGGTTATCGGGAACAGGGGCGCATGGCTACACCTTC. This encodes CASRLSGTGAHGYTF.

The chain has TRBV9 and TRBJ1-1, with D maybe TRBD1 (6 bases). The CDR3 runs to 14 residues. Between the trimmed V and J ends, which lost 4 bases and 7 bases, there was a span of 17 bases. Germline lookup yields CDR1 SGDLS and CDR2 YYNGEE. The CDR3 bases are TGTGCCAGCAGCCCAAGTGATGGGGGCAGTGAAGCTTTCTTT. Protein product: CASSPSDGGSEAFF.

V gene TRBV9 combines with J gene TRBJ2-5; 10 bases are a match to TRBD2. V lost 0 bases to trimming and J lost 1 base; unmatched junction nucleotides: 6. Germline CDR1 is SGDLS and CDR2 is YYNGEE. The CDR3 has 17 residues. CDR3 sequence (DNA): TGTGCCAGCAGCGTAGAGGTGACTAGCGGGCCCCAAGAGACCCAGTACTTC. This encodes CASSVEVTSGPQETQYF.